This TCR beta chain was captured in a study of OX40 agonist ivuxolimab in advanced cancers. Study overall: There were three patients with partial responses, one having hepatocellular carcinoma and two cutaneous melanoma. Study results and caveats: The mean number of expanded clones was higher in CD8+ T cells than in CD4+. The authors did not determine the antigen specificity of the expanded peripheral T cells.

In the case of this clone: Its matching antigen is unknown.

Sequencing used immunoSEQ multiplex PCR; TCRdb keeps in-frame clones, though not all of them. Among tens of thousands of clones listed, about nine tenths were seen once. The sequencing used CD4+ or CD8+ T cells sorted from blood, collected in a trial of the OX40 agonist ivuxolimab. This TCR was recovered from an adult with an advanced solid tumor such as melanoma, head and neck, liver or kidney cancer.

CDR3 nucleotide sequence: TGTGCCAGCAGCTGGGGGACAGCTGGGGCCAACGTCCTGACTTTC. Its protein product is CASSWGTAGANVLTF. J is TRBJ2-6 and V is TRBV5-4, with 7 nucleotides matching TRBD1. CDR3 length equals 15 residues. The germline gives CDR1 SGHNT, CDR2 YYREEE (reference sequence). With V trimmed by 3 bases and J by 2 bases, 2 bases remained unmatched.